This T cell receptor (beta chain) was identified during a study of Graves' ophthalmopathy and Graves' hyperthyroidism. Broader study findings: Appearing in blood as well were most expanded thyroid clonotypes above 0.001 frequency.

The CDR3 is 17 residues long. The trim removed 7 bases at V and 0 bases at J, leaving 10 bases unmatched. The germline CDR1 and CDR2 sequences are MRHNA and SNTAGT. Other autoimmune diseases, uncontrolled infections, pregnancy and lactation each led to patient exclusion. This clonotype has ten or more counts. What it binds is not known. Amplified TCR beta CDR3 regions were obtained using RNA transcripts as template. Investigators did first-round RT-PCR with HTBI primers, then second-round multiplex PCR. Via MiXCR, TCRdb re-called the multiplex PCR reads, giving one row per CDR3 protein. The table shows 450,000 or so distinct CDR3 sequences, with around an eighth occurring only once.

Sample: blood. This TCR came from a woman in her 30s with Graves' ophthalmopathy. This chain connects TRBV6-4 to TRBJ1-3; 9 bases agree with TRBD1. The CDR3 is CASTAGQGILSGNTIYF. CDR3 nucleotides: TGTGCCAGCACCGCAGGACAGGGGATTCTCTCTGGAAACACCATATATTTT.